Listed below are T cell receptor beta chains from one sample, sequenced in a study of T cells in Graves' hyperthyroidism and ophthalmopathy. Each CDR3 protein is one row after TCRdb ran MiXCR on the multiplex PCR reads. Counted here are a few hundred thousand distinct CDR3 sequences, 46% occurring once; the ten biggest clones make up more than 7.5%. The sample consisted of peripheral blood or thyroid tissue (not recorded which). Every receptor here comes from a young woman with Graves' hyperthyroidism. Each CDR3 is given with its conserved first and last residue. Fields, in order: J gene, V gene, D gene, clone size, CDR3 protein, CDR3 DNA. A D gene is named only where the DNA matches it firmly. Some rows have no size entry. The others give once, few or many, or a class for an expanded clone.

j_gene: TRBJ1-5; v_gene: TRBV7-3; d_gene: NA; abundance: NA; CDR3aa: CASSLHGAGINQPQHF; CDR3nt: TGTGCCAGCAGCTTACACGGGGCAGGGATCAATCAGCCCCAGCATTTT
j_gene: TRBJ2-7; v_gene: TRBV20-1; d_gene: NA; abundance: many; CDR3aa: CSATTSDEQYF; CDR3nt: TGCAGTGCTACCACCAGCGACGAGCAGTACTTC
j_gene: TRBJ2-5; v_gene: TRBV28; d_gene: NA; abundance: NA; CDR3aa: CASSRPGLSLAQYF; CDR3nt: TGTGCCAGCAGTCGCCCGGGACTCTCTCTCGCCCAGTACTTC
j_gene: TRBJ2-3; v_gene: TRBV29-1; d_gene: NA; abundance: few; CDR3aa: CSVRTTTSGADTQYF; CDR3nt: TGCAGCGTTCGGACTACCACCAGTGGCGCAGATACGCAGTATTTT
j_gene: TRBJ2-3; v_gene: TRBV7-9; d_gene: TRBD2; abundance: few; CDR3aa: CASSPLAGLTDTQYF; CDR3nt: TGTGCCAGCAGCCCACTAGCGGGTCTTACAGATACGCAGTATTTT
j_gene: TRBJ2-1; v_gene: TRBV4-2; d_gene: TRBD2; abundance: NA; CDR3aa: CASSQASSGPYNEQFF; CDR3nt: TGTGCCAGCAGCCAAGCGTCTAGCGGACCTTACAATGAGCAGTTCTTC
j_gene: TRBJ2-3; v_gene: TRBV2; d_gene: TRBD2; abundance: NA; CDR3aa: CASTFSGRDDTQYF; CDR3nt: TGTGCCAGCACTTTTAGCGGGAGAGACGATACGCAGTATTTT
j_gene: TRBJ2-5; v_gene: TRBV12-3/TRBV12-4; d_gene: NA; abundance: NA; CDR3aa: CACSASYINRGETQYF; CDR3nt: NA
j_gene: TRBJ2-7; v_gene: TRBV6-2/TRBV6-3; d_gene: TRBD1; abundance: NA; CDR3aa: CASSSPGQGDEQYF; CDR3nt: TGTGCCAGCAGTTCCCCAGGACAGGGGGACGAGCAGTACTTC
j_gene: TRBJ2-2; v_gene: TRBV3-1; d_gene: NA; abundance: NA; CDR3aa: CASSQVVGFGELFF; CDR3nt: TGTGCCAGCAGCCAAGTAGTTGGCTTCGGGGAGCTGTTTTTT
j_gene: TRBJ2-7; v_gene: TRBV7-2; d_gene: NA; abundance: NA; CDR3aa: CASSQSFRVEQYF; CDR3nt: TGTGCCAGCAGCCAGAGCTTCCGGGTTGAGCAGTACTTC
j_gene: TRBJ2-2; v_gene: TRBV20-1; d_gene: NA; abundance: NA; CDR3aa: CSAKGGAIGELFF; CDR3nt: TGCAGTGCTAAGGGGGGGGCGATCGGGGAGCTGTTTTTT
j_gene: TRBJ2-4; v_gene: TRBV7-9; d_gene: TRBD1; abundance: NA; CDR3aa: CASSSGTGGGKNIQYF; CDR3nt: TGTGCCAGCAGCTCGGGGACAGGGGGAGGCAAAAACATTCAGTACTTC
j_gene: TRBJ2-3; v_gene: TRBV7-2; d_gene: TRBD2; abundance: few; CDR3aa: CASSLGQATSGREGTQYF; CDR3nt: TGTGCCAGCAGCCTGGGACAGGCAACTAGCGGGAGGGAGGGTACGCAGTATTTT
j_gene: TRBJ2-2; v_gene: TRBV6-5; d_gene: TRBD1; abundance: many; CDR3aa: CASSYPRQGDTGELFF; CDR3nt: TGTGCCAGCAGTTACCCAAGACAGGGGGACACCGGGGAGCTGTTTTTT
j_gene: TRBJ2-7; v_gene: TRBV2; d_gene: NA; abundance: NA; CDR3aa: CATTARGYSYEQYF; CDR3nt: TGTGCCACTACAGCACGTGGGTACTCCTACGAGCAGTACTTC
j_gene: TRBJ1-1; v_gene: TRBV24-1; d_gene: NA; abundance: many; CDR3aa: CATSDKQGIDRAFF; CDR3nt: TGTGCCACCAGTGATAAACAGGGAATTGATCGAGCTTTCTTT
j_gene: TRBJ1-1; v_gene: TRBV10-3; d_gene: TRBD1; abundance: few; CDR3aa: CAVRGQGVTTEAFF; CDR3nt: TGTGCCGTAAGGGGACAGGGGGTGACCACTGAAGCTTTCTTT
j_gene: TRBJ2-7; v_gene: TRBV2; d_gene: TRBD1; abundance: NA; CDR3aa: CASTLGQDEQYF; CDR3nt: TGTGCCAGCACCCTGGGACAGGACGAGCAGTACTTC
j_gene: TRBJ2-3; v_gene: TRBV18; d_gene: NA; abundance: NA; CDR3aa: CASSPGVEDTQYF; CDR3nt: TGTGCCAGCTCACCAGGGGTTGAGGATACGCAGTATTTT
j_gene: TRBJ2-7; v_gene: TRBV5-1; d_gene: NA; abundance: NA; CDR3aa: CASSLAGASGYEQYF; CDR3nt: TGCGCCAGCAGCTTGGCGGGGGCTAGCGGCTACGAGCAGTACTTC
j_gene: TRBJ1-5; v_gene: TRBV6-1; d_gene: NA; abundance: many; CDR3aa: CASLEDGNQPQHF; CDR3nt: TGTGCCAGTTTAGAGGACGGCAATCAGCCCCAGCATTTT